These T cell receptor beta chains were read from a single sample in a study of cytomegalovirus exposure and HLA in healthy donors. Sequenced by immunoSEQ multiplex PCR; TCRdb stores in-frame clones only, minus some. The top ten hold 2.8% of the sample, which has 120,000 to 150,000 clones, around 76% seen once. The sequenced sample consisted of PBMCs. Receptor source: a male donor in good health and CMV-seronegative. CDR3s include the opening cysteine and the closing phenylalanine or tryptophan. D genes are given only for firm matches. Expanded clones get a size class; other rows say once, few or many, or leave the size out.

clone_size	j_call	v_call	d_call	cdr3_aa	cdr3_nt
-	TRBJ1-2	TRBV5-4	-	CASSPIGEAYGYTF	TGTGCCAGCAGCCCGATCGGGGAGGCCTATGGCTACACCTTC
-	TRBJ1-4	TRBV29-1	TRBD1	CSVPTGTGGAELFF	TGCAGCGTTCCAACCGGGACAGGGGGCGCGGAACTGTTTTTC
-	TRBJ2-7	TRBV5-1	-	CASSYEPDSYEQYF	TGCGCCAGCAGCTATGAACCAGACTCCTACGAGCAGTACTTC
-	TRBJ2-7	TRBV5-8	TRBD1	CASSYYAPTGKSYEQYF	TGTGCCAGCAGCTACTACGCACCGACAGGGAAATCCTACGAGCAGTACTTC
few	TRBJ2-1	TRBV18	TRBD2	CASSPGGGAYNEQFF	TGTGCCAGCTCACCAGGCGGGGGGGCCTACAATGAGCAGTTCTTC
-	TRBJ2-7	TRBV5-1	TRBD2	CASSLGPGGGPDEQYF	TGCGCCAGCAGCTTGGGACCCGGGGGGGGGCCTGACGAGCAGTACTTC
-	TRBJ2-7	TRBV4-1	TRBD1	CASCQELADRGTNEQYF	TGCGCCAGCTGCCAAGAATTGGCGGACAGGGGGACCAACGAGCAGTACTTC
once	TRBJ2-3	TRBV11-2	TRBD1	CASSSQGVEDTQYF	TGTGCCAGCAGCTCCCAGGGGGTTGAAGATACGCAGTATTTT
-	TRBJ1-4	TRBV27	TRBD1	CASSLLRGTGNEKLFF	TGTGCCAGCAGTTTACTCCGAGGGACAGGCAATGAAAAACTGTTTTTT
-	TRBJ1-2	TRBV6-5	-	CASRVTEQSYGYTF	TGTGCCAGCAGAGTTACAGAACAGAGCTATGGCTACACCTTC
-	TRBJ1-1	TRBV5-1	-	CASSLDSMNTEAFF	TGCGCCAGCAGCTTGGACTCTATGAACACTGAAGCTTTCTTT
-	TRBJ2-5	TRBV18	-	CASSRPGGVETQYF	TGTGCCAGCTCCCGTCCCGGCGGGGTGGAGACCCAGTACTTC
-	TRBJ2-7	TRBV7-2	-	CASSLWGGGDEQYF	TGTGCCAGCAGCTTATGGGGAGGGGGGGACGAGCAGTACTTC
few	TRBJ1-6	TRBV9	TRBD1	CASSLHQGGGNSPLHF	TGTGCCAGCAGCCTACATCAAGGGGGCGGAAATTCACCCCTCCACTTT
-	TRBJ2-5	TRBV5-1	TRBD2	CASSLVGLAGVGETQYF	TGCGCCAGCAGCTTGGTGGGACTAGCGGGAGTAGGGGAGACCCAGTACTTC
-	TRBJ2-1	TRBV13	-	CASIGLNNEQFF	TGTGCCAGCATTGGCTTGAACAATGAGCAGTTCTTC
-	TRBJ2-7	TRBV4-2	-	CASSLGGGLSSYEQYF	TGTGCCAGCAGCCTAGGCGGGGGCCTCAGCTCCTACGAGCAGTACTTC
once	TRBJ1-2	TRBV30	-	CAWKQWGYTF	TGTGCCTGGAAACAGTGGGGCTACACCTTC
few	TRBJ1-1	TRBV7-2	-	CASSATGTVGGEAFF	TGTGCCAGCAGCGCAACCGGGACGGTCGGGGGTGAAGCTTTCTTT
-	TRBJ1-1	TRBV9	TRBD1	CASSRSTTGVGTEAFF	TGTGCCAGCAGTCGATCAACCACAGGGGTTGGCACTGAAGCTTTCTTT
few	TRBJ2-1	TRBV7-7	-	CASSSYRYNEQFF	TGTGCTAGCAGCTCCTACCGGTACAATGAGCAGTTCTTC
-	TRBJ2-1	TRBV7-3	-	CASSPPELETREQFF	TGTGCCAGCAGCCCCCCAGAACTCGAAACCAGGGAGCAGTTCTTC
-	TRBJ2-1	TRBV6-1	-	CASSEASYYEQFF	TGTGCCAGCAGTGAAGCGTCGTACTATGAGCAGTTCTTC
-	TRBJ1-3	TRBV30	-	CAHTVAGNTIYF	TGTGCCCACACAGTGGCCGGAAACACCATATATTTT
-	TRBJ2-1	TRBV18	TRBD2	CASSPSARGNDEQFF	TGTGCCAGCTCACCATCTGCGCGGGGGAACGATGAGCAGTTCTTC
-	TRBJ1-5	TRBV7-8	-	CASSPRGNQPQHF	TGTGCCAGCAGCCCCAGGGGCAATCAGCCCCAGCATTTT
-	TRBJ2-7	TRBV25-1	TRBD1	CATRTGTEQYF	TGTGCCACTCGGACAGGGACCGAGCAGTACTTC
-	TRBJ2-1	TRBV11-3	TRBD2	CASSPNPVRLAGGRYNEQFF	TGTGCCAGCAGCCCAAATCCTGTCCGCCTAGCGGGAGGCCGGTACAATGAGCAGTTCTTC
-	TRBJ2-6	TRBV5-6	-	CASTSYSGANVLTF	TGTGCCAGCACCTCTTACTCTGGGGCCAACGTCCTGACTTTC
-	TRBJ1-1	TRBV10-3	-	CAISFIVGQHTEAFF	TGTGCCATCTCCTTCATAGTAGGACAGCACACTGAAGCTTTCTTT
-	TRBJ2-5	TRBV2	TRBD2	CASSETLAGSTQYF	TGTGCCAGCAGTGAAACACTAGCGGGATCGACCCAGTACTTC
-	TRBJ2-7	TRBV7-9	-	CASSSPTGEDYF	TGTGCCAGCAGCTCACCCACAGGGGAGGATTACTTC
-	TRBJ1-3	TRBV4-1	-	CASSQDRITGSGNTIYF	TGCGCCAGCAGCCAAGATCGTATTACAGGTTCTGGAAACACCATATATTTT